Shown below are 17 T cell receptor beta chains from a single sample sequenced in a study of cytomegalovirus exposure and HLA in healthy donors. This PCR relied on a set of 60 Vbeta primers and 13 Jbeta primers. Sequencing was performed with immunoSEQ multiplex PCR; in TCRdb, only in-frame clones are kept and a portion is missing. This sample yields about 100,000 clones, of which roughly four fifths are seen a single time; around 5.2% belongs to the top ten. Sequenced sample: PBMCs. The receptors stem from a man aged 35 to 55 in good health and CMV-seropositive.

This chain links TRBV5-1 with TRBJ2-2, with D tentatively TRBD2 (5 bases). The CDR3 is 14 amino acids. Germline CDR1 and CDR2: SGHRS and YFSETQ. Trimming took 1 base from V and 6 from J, leaving 10 bases between them. The CDR3 sequence is CASSLLGVPGELFF. CDR3 sequence (DNA): TGCGCCAGCAGCTTGCTCGGGGTCCCCGGGGAGCTGTTTTTT. The whole variable domain, filled in from reference TRBV5-1 and TRBJ2-2, reads KAGVTQTPRYLIKTRGQQVTLSCSPISGHRSVSWYQQTPGQGLQFLFEYFSETQRNKGNFPGRFSGRQFSNSRSEMNVSTLELGDSALYLCASSLLGVPGELFFGEGSRLTVL.

In its sample, this clone was seen once. J is TRBJ2-6 and V is TRBV5-1, with 7 nucleotides matching TRBD1. From germline, CDR1 is SGHRS and CDR2 YFSETQ. The V gene end was trimmed by 5 bases and the J gene end by 1 base; junction bases not matched to a gene: 9. This CDR3 contains 17 residues. CDR3 amino acids: CASSYPGQRSGANVLTF. The CDR3, as DNA: TGCGCCAGCAGTTACCCGGGACAGAGATCTGGGGCCAACGTCCTGACTTTC.

The chain employs TRBV18 and TRBJ2-7, with D maybe TRBD2 (6 bases). The V and J ends lost 6 bases and 1 base respectively, with 13 bases between them. Germline V lookup: CDR1 KGHSH, CDR2 LQKENI. The CDR3 has 14 amino acids. This CDR3 reads CASSSGRGSYEQYF. CDR3 coding DNA: TGTGCCAGCTCGTCCGGGAGAGGATCCTACGAGCAGTACTTC.

This clone was seen a few times. The rearrangement uses TRBV18 and TRBJ1-1; 8 nucleotides line up with TRBD1. Germline CDR1 reads KGHSH; CDR2 reads LQKENI. The CDR3 is 15 amino acids. V was clipped by 6 bases and J by 0 bases; unmatched bases: 6. CDR3 in DNA: TGTGCCAGCTCTTCGACAGGGGACATGAACACTGAAGCTTTCTTT. This encodes CASSSTGDMNTEAFF.

The genes are TRBV5-1 and TRBJ1-2, with a weak D call TRBD1 (5 bases). Between the trimmed V and J ends, which lost 3 bases and 6 bases, there was a span of 12 bases. Germline V gene sequence: CDR1 SGHRS, CDR2 YFSETQ. The length of the CDR3 is 13 residues. The CDR3 spells CASSSSGKDGYTF. CDR3 bases: TGCGCCAGCAGCTCGTCAGGGAAGGATGGCTACACCTTC.

The chain has TRBV10-3 and TRBJ2-2; a possible D gene is TRBD2 (7 bases). CDR1 and CDR2 from the germline V gene are ENHRY and SYGVKD. Trimming took 0 bases from V and 3 from J, leaving 14 bases between them. This CDR3 is 17 amino acids long. CDR3 sequence: CAISESGGGRDTGELFF. The CDR3 DNA is TGTGCCATCAGTGAGTCGGGGGGGGGCCGCGACACCGGGGAGCTGTTTTTT.

J is TRBJ2-2 and V is TRBV6-1; 7 bases agree with TRBD1. CDR3 length equals 13 residues. Germline loops: CDR1 MNHNS, CDR2 SASEGT. The V gene end was trimmed by 8 bases and the J gene end by 3 bases; junction bases not matched to a gene: 3. CDR3 DNA: TGTGCCAGCCGGACAGGAGACACCGGGGAGCTGTTTTTT. It encodes CASRTGDTGELFF.

The chain couples TRBV7-9 to TRBJ1-3, with a possible D match to TRBD1 (5 bases). In germline, CDR1 is SEHNR, CDR2 FQNEAQ (reference sequence). V was trimmed by 8 bases and J by 8 bases, leaving 10 bases between them. The CDR3 runs 11 residues. The CDR3 bases are TGTGCCAGCTGGGGCGTGGACACCATATATTTT. Its translation is CASWGVDTIYF.

This chain connects TRBV6-5 to TRBJ2-4, with 8 bases identical to TRBD2. The CDR3 is 16 amino acids. Per the germline V gene, CDR1 is MNHEY and CDR2 is SVGAGI. After removal of 4 bases from V and 4 bases from J, the junction contained 9 bases not matched to a gene. CDR3 loop: CASSSPSSGVKNIQYF. As DNA, the CDR3 is TGTGCCAGCAGTTCACCCAGTAGCGGGGTGAAAAACATTCAGTACTTC.

Of note for this clone: The junction departs from germline at one end; a sequencing error may be responsible. J is TRBJ2-7 and V is TRBV7-7; D is unclear. The CDR3 has 13 residues. Germline V gives CDR1 SSHAT, CDR2 FNYEAQ (reference sequence). CDR3 sequence: CASSRGDSYEQYF. The CDR3 coding sequence is TGTGCTAGCAGCCGAGGTGATTCCTACGAGCAGTACTTC.

This rearrangement joins TRBV9 to TRBJ2-3; D gene uncertain. Germline V gene sequence: CDR1 SGDLS, CDR2 YYNGEE. The V and J ends lost 2 bases and 4 bases respectively, with 11 bases between them. This CDR3 is built from 14 residues. The CDR3 region has the DNA TGTGCCAGCAGCGTTCATCAACTGTCAGATACGCAGTATTTT. Its protein product is CASSVHQLSDTQYF.

V and J are TRBV5-5 and TRBJ2-1; a weak D match, TRBD1 (6 bases). Trimming pared 1 base from V and 2 bases from J, leaving 10 bases between. Germline V CDR1 and CDR2: SGHKS, YYEKEE (reference sequence). The CDR3 contains 15 residues. The CDR3 DNA reads TGTGCCAGCAGCTTGATAGGGGGAACCTACAATGAGCAGTTCTTC. It translates to CASSLIGGTYNEQFF.

This rearrangement joins TRBV28 to TRBJ1-2; TRBD1 matches 7 bases. The germline V gene has CDR1 MDHEN and CDR2 SYDVKM. This CDR3 contains 14 residues. Germline trimming cut 4 bases from V and 4 bases from J; bases unmatched to any gene: 6. CDR3 coding DNA: TGTGCCAGCAGTTCCCGGGGACAGCCCTATGGCTACACCTTC. This codes for CASSSRGQPYGYTF.

Comment on this clone: The germline gene is not matched at one end of the junction; a read error may be the cause. This CDR3 is also generated by other DNA sequences in the sample. This rearrangement joins TRBV18 to TRBJ1-2; TRBD1 agrees at 9 bases. This CDR3 has 13 residues. The V gene's germline CDR1 is KGHSH and CDR2 LQKENI. CDR3 in DNA: TGCGCTAGCTCAACGACAGGGGGTCTTGGCTACACCTTC. Translating gives CASSTTGGLGYTF.

The genes are TRBV19 and TRBJ1-5; D is undetermined. CDR1 and CDR2 (germline): LNHDA, SQIVND (reference sequence). The CDR3 loop spans 15 amino acids. Trimming took off 4 bases at V and 7 bases at J, with 17 bases between the two ends. DNA for the CDR3: TGTGCCAGTAGTAGGGCCTTTAACTCCGGACAGCCCCAGCATTTT. Protein product: CASSRAFNSGQPQHF.

V gene TRBV30 combines with J gene TRBJ1-4, with D tentatively TRBD1 (6 bases). Trimming took off 3 bases at V and 7 bases at J, with 12 bases between the two ends. Germline V gives CDR1 GTSNPN, CDR2 SVGIG (reference sequence). There are 13 residues in the CDR3. CDR3 sequence: CAWSTPTGEKLFF. The CDR3 DNA reads as TGTGCCTGGAGCACGCCGACAGGTGAAAAACTGTTTTTT. Variable domain in full (rest from reference TRBV30 and TRBJ1-4): SQTIHQWPATLVQPVGSPLSLECTVEGTSNPNLYWYRQAAGRGLQLLFYSVGIGQISSEVPQNLSASRPQDRQFILSSKKLLLSDSGFYLCAWSTPTGEKLFFGSGTQLSVL.

The gene calls are TRBV19 and TRBJ1-5, with 8 bases identical to TRBD1. Germline CDR1 is LNHDA and CDR2 is SQIVND (reference sequence). V lost 6 bases to trimming and J lost 4 bases; unmatched junction nucleotides: 8. The CDR3 has 15 amino acids. CDR3 in amino acids: CASSHPRQGNQPQHF. The DNA of the CDR3 is TGTGCCAGTAGCCATCCCCGACAGGGGAATCAGCCCCAGCATTTT.